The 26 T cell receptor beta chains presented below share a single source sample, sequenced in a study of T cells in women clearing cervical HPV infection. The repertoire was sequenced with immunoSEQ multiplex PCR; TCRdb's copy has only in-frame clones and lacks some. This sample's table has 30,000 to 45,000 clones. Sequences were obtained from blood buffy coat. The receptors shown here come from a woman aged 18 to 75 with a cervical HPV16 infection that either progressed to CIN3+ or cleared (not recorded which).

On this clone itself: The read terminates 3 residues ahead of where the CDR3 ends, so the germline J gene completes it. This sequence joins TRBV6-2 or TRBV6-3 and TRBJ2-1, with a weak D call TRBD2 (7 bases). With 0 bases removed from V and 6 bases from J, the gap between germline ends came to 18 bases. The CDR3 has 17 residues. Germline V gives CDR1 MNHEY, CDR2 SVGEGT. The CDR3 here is CASSYSWVRGGPNEQFF. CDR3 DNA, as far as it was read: TGTGCCAGCAGTTACTCCTGGGTTCGCGGGGGCCCCAATGAG.

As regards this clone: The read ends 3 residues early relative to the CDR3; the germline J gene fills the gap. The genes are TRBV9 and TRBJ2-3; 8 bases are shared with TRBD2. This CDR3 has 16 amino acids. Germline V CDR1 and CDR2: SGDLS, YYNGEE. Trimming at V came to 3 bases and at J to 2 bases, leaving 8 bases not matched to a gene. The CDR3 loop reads CASSGQAGALTDTQYF. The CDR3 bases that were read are TGTGCCAGCAGCGGTCAAGCGGGGGCGCTCACAGATACG. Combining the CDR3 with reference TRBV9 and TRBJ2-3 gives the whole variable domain DSGVTQTPKHLITATGQRVTLRCSPRSGDLSVYWYQQSLDQGLQFLIQYYNGEERAKGNILERFSAQQFPDLHSELNLSSLELGDSALYFCASSGQAGALTDTQYFGPGTRLTVL.

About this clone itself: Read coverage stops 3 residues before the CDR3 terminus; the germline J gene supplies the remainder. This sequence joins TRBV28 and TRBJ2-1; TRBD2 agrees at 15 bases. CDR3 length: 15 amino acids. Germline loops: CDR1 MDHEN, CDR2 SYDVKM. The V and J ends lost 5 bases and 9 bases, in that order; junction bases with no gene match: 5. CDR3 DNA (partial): TGTGCCAGCAGTCCGGGACTAGCGGGGGGCTCTGAG. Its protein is CASSPGLAGGSE. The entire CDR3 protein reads CASSPGLAGGSEQFF.

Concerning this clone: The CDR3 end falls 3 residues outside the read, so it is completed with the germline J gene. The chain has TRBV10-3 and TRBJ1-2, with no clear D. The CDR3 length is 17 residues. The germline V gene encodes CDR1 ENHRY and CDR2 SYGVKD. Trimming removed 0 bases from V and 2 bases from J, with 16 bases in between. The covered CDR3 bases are TGTGCCATCAGTGAGTCGACGGGCTTGGCGGGGAACTATGGC. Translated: CAISESTGLAGNYG. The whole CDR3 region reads CAISESTGLAGNYGYTF.

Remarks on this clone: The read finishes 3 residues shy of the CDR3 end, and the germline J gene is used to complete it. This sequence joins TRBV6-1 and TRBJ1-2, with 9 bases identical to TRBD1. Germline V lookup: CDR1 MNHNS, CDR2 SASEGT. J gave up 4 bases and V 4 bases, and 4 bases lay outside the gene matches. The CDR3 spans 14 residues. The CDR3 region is CASSVQGAIYGYTF. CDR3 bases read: TGTGCCAGCAGTGTACAGGGGGCCATCTATGGC.

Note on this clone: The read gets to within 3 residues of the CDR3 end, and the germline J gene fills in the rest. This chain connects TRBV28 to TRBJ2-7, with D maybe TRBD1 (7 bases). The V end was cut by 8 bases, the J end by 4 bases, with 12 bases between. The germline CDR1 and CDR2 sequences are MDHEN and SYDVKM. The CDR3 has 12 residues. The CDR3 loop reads CASGRTGYEQYF. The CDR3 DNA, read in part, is TGTGCCAGCGGGAGGACAGGTTACGAG.

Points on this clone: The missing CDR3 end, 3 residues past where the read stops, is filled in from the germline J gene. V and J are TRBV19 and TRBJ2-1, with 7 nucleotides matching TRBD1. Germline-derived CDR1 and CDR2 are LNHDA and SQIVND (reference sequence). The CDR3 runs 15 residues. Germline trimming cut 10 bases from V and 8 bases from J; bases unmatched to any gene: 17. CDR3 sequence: CATCPEGAQIDEQFF. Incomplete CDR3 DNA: TGTGCCACTTGCCCCGAGGGGGCGCAAATCGATGAG. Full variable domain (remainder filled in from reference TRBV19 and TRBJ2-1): DGGITQSPKYLFRKEGQNVTLSCEQNLNHDAMYWYRQDPGQGLRLIYYSQIVNDFQKGDIAEGYSVSREKKESFPLTVTSAQKNPTAFYLCATCPEGAQIDEQFFGPGTRLTVL.

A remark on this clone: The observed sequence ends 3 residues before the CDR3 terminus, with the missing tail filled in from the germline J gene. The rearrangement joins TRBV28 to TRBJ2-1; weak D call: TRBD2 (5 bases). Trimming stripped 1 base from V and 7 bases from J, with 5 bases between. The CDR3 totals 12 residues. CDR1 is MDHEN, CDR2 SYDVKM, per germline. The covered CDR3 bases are TGTGCCAGCAGTTTATCGGGGAATGAG. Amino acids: CASSLSGNE. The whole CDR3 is CASSLSGNEQFF.

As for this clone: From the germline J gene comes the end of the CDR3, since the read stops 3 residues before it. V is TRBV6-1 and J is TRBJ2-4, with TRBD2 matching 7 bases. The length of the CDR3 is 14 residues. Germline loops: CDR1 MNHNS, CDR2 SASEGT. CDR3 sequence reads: CASSEAGKTGGQYF. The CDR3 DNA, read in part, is TGTGCCAGCAGTGAAGCAGGGAAAACGGGGGGT.

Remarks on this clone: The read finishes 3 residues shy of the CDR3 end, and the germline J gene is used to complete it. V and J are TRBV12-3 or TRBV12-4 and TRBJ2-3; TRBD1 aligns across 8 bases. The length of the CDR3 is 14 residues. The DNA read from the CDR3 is TGTGCCAGCAGTAAGGACAGGGACCAAGAGACG. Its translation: CASSKDRDQET. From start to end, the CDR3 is CASSKDRDQETQYF.

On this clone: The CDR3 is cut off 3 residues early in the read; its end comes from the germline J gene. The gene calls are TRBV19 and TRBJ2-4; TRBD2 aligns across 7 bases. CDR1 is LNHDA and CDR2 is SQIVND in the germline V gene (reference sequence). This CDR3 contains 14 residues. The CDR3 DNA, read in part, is TGTGCCAGTAGTATAGAGGGGACTAACTATGGT. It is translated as CASSIEGTNYG. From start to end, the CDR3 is CASSIEGTNYGQYF.

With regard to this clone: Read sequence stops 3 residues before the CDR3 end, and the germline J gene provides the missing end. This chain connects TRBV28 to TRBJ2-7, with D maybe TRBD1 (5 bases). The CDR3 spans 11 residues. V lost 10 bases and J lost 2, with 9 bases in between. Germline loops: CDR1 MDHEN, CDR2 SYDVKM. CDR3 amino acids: CATDSAYEQYF. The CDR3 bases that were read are TGTGCCACCGACAGTGCCTACGAG. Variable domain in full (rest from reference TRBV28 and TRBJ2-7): DVKVTQSSRYLVKRTGEKVFLECVQDMDHENMFWYRQDPGLGLRLIYFSYDVKMKEKGDIPEGYSVSREKKERFSLILESASTNQTSMYLCATDSAYEQYFGPGTRLTVT.

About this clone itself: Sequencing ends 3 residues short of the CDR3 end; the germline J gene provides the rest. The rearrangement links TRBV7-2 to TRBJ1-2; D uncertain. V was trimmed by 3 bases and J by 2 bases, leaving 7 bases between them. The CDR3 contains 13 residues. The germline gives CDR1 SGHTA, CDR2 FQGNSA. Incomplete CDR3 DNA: TGTGCCAGCAGCTTCGCCGGGAACTATGGC. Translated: CASSFAGNYG. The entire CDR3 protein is CASSFAGNYGYTF.

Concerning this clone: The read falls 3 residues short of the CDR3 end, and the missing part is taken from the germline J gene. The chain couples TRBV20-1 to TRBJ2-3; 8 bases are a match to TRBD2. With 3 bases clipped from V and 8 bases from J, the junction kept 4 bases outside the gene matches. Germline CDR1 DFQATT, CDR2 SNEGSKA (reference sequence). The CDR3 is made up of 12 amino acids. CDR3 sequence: CSASGAGGTQYF. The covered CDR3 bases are TGCAGTGCTAGTGGTGCGGGGGGTACG.

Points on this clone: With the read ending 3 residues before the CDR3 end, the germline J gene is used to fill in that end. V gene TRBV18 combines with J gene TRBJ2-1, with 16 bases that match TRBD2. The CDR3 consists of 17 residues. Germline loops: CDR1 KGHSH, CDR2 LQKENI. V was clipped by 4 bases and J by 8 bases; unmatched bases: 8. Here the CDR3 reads CASSLFSGTSGGDEQFF. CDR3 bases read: TGTGCCAGCTCACTATTCTCCGGGACTAGCGGGGGGGATGAG.

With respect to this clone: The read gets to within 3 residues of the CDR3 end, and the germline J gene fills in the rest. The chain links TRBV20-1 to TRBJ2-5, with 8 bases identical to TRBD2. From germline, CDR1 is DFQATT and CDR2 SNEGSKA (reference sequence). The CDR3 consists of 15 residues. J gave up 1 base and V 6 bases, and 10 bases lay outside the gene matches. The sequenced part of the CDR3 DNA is TGCAGTGCCAGCCCTCCTACTAGCGGCCAAGAGACC. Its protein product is CSASPPTSGQET. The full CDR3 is CSASPPTSGQETQYF.

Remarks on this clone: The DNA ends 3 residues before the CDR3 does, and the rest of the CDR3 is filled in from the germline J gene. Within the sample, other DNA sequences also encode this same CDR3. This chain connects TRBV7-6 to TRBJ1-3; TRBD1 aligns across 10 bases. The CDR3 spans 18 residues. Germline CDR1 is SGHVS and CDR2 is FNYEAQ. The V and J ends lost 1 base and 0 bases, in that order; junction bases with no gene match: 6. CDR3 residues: CASSLGRQGALSGNTIYF. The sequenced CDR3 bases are TGTGCCAGCAGCTTAGGAAGACAGGGGGCCCTCTCTGGAAACACC.

CDR3 bases read: TGTGCCAGTAGCCCAGCGGGGGATGAG. This sequence encodes CASSPAGDE. The whole CDR3 protein is CASSPAGDEQFF. The J gene is TRBJ2-1, the V gene TRBV19, with 8 bases identical to TRBD2. The read falls 3 residues short of the CDR3 end, and the missing part is taken from the germline J gene. CDR1 is LNHDA, CDR2 SQIVND, per germline (reference sequence). After removal of 6 bases from V and 8 bases from J, the junction contained 3 bases not matched to a gene. The CDR3 length is 12 residues. The full variable domain, in which reference TRBV19 and TRBJ2-1 provide the parts outside the CDR3, is DGGITQSPKYLFRKEGQNVTLSCEQNLNHDAMYWYRQDPGQGLRLIYYSQIVNDFQKGDIAEGYSVSREKKESFPLTVTSAQKNPTAFYLCASSPAGDEQFFGPGTRLTVL.

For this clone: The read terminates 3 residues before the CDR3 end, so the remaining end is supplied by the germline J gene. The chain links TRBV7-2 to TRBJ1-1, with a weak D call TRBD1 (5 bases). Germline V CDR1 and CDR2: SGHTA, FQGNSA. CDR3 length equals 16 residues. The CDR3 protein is CASSLAGTTVRETAFF. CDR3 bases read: TGTGCCAGCAGCTTAGCGGGGACTACCGTCCGGGAGACC.

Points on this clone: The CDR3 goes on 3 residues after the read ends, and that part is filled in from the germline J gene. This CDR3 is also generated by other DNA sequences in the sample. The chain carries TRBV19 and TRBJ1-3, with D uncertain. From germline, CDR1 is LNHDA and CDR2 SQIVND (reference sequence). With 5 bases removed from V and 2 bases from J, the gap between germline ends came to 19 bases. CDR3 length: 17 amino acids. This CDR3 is CASSDTARGFAGNTIYF. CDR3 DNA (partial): TGTGCCAGTAGTGACACTGCCCGCGGGTTTGCTGGAAACACC.

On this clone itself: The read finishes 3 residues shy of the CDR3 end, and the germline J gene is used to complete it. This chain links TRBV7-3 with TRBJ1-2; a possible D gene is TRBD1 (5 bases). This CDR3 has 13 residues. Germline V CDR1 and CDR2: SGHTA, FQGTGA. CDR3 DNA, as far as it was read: TGTGCCAGCGGCGCGGGGCCCACAGATACC. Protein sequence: CASGAGPTDT. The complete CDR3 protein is CASGAGPTDTYTF.

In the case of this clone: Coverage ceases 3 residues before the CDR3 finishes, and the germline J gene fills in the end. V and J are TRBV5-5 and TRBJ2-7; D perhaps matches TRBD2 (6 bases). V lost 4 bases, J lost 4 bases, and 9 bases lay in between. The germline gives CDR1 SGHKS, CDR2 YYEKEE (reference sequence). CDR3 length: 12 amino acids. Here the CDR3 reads CASSTGTYEQYF. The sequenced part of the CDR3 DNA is TGTGCCAGCAGCACCGGGACTTACGAG.

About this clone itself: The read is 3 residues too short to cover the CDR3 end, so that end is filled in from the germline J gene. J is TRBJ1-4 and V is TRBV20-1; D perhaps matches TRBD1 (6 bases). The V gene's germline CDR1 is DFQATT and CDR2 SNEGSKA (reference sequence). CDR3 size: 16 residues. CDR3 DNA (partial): TGCAGTGCTAGAGATGGGCGCTGGGGGCTTAATTCACCA. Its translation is CSARDGRWGLNSP. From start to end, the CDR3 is CSARDGRWGLNSPLFF.

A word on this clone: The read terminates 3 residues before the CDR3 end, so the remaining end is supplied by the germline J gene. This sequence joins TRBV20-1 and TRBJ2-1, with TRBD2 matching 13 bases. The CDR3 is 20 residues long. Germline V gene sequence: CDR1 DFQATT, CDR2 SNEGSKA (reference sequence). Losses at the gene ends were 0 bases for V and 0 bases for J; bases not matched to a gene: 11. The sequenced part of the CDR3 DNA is TGCAGTGCTAGAGACGTTTTCGGGACTAGCGGGGACACCTCCTACAATGAG. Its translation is CSARDVFGTSGDTSYNE. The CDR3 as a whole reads CSARDVFGTSGDTSYNEQFF.

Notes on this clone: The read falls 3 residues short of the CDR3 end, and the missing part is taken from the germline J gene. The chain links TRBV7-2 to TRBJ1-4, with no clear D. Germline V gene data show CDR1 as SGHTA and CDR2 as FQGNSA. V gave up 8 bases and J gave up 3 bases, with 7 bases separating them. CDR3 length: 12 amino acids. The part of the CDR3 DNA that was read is TGTGCCAGCGCGTATGCTAATGAAAAA. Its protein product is CASAYANEK. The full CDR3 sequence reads CASAYANEKLFF.

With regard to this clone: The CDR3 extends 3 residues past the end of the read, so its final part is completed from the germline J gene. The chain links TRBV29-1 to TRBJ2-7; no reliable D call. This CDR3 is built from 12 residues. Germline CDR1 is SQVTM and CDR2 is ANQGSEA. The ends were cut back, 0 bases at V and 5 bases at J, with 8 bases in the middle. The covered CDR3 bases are TGCAGCGTTGAAGAAGACTTCCACGAG. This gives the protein CSVEEDFHE. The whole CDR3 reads CSVEEDFHEQYF.